This T cell receptor beta chain was sequenced during a study of regulatory T cells in long-lasting Graves disease. Sample time point: newly diagnosed GD, antithyroid drugs for less than 3 months. Following extraction of RNA from PBMCs, that RNA was used to make the TCR library. Construction of the TCR beta libraries employed iRepertoire HTBI primers in conjunction with Arm-PCR of CDR3 regions. Each CDR3 protein is one row after TCRdb ran MiXCR on the multiplex PCR reads. Of 350,000 to 500,000 distinct CDR3 sequences listed, 14% are singletons. These records were also assigned to another study, of T cells in Graves' hyperthyroidism and ophthalmopathy.

The receptor comes from a woman aged 50 to 65 with Graves disease. Sample: peripheral blood mononuclear cells (PBMCs), taken at new diagnosis, from a patient treated with antithyroid drugs.

CDR3: CASSPQSTDTQYF. In DNA form, the CDR3 reads TGTGCCAGCTCACCCCAGAGCACAGATACGCAGTATTTT. The chain combines TRBV18 with TRBJ2-3; no reliable D call. This CDR3 region has 13 residues. Germline V CDR1 and CDR2: KGHSH, LQKENI. Trimming left V 3 bases short and J 0 bases short, with 4 bases between. Filled out from reference TRBV18 and TRBJ2-3, the complete variable domain reads NAGVMQNPRHLVRRRGQEARLRCSPMKGHSHVYWYRQLPEEGLKFMVYLQKENIIDESGMPKERFSAEFPKEGPSILRIQQVVRGDSAAYFCASSPQSTDTQYFGPGTRLTVL.